These 5 T cell receptor beta chains share one sample of origin, sequenced in a study of T cell repertoires in cytomegalovirus infection. These receptors have no known antigen. TCRdb re-analysed the reads in MiXCR, keeping a single row per CDR3 protein. The table shows approximately 990,000 distinct CDR3 sequences, with under 40% occurring only once. Here the sequenced sample was cultured CD8+ T cells from PBMCs, taken from culture after CMV antigen stimulation. All receptors derive from a human donor in good health (CMV status not recorded). Some clones in this sample may be carry-over from other donors' samples.

This clonotype was counted a single time. At one end the junction does not follow the germline gene, possibly because of a read error. The chain joins TRBV13 to TRBJ2-2, with D perhaps assigned TRBD1 or TRBD2 (6 bases each). Germline V gives CDR1 PRHDT, CDR2 FYEKMQ (reference sequence). This CDR3 has 15 amino acids. The CDR3 bases are TGTGCCAGCAGCTTACGAGGGGGGAACCCCGGGGAGCTGTTTTTT. Amino acids: CASSLRGGNPGELFF.

Remarks on this clonotype: Mismatch with germline at one junction end may stem from a read error. The chain carries TRBV6-1 and TRBJ1-3, with 7 bases aligning to TRBD1. Germline CDR1 and CDR2: MNHNS and SASEGT. The CDR3 spans 17 residues. The CDR3 sequence: CTSSPFSGQLTGNTIYF. Written as DNA, the CDR3 is TGTACCAGCAGCCCTTTCTCGGGACAGCTAACTGGAAACACCATATATTTT.

V is TRBV20-1 and J is TRBJ2-7, with unresolved D. This CDR3 spans 15 amino acids. CDR1 and CDR2 from the germline V gene are DFQATT and SNEGSKA (reference sequence). The germline V and J ends were trimmed by 4 bases and 6 bases, with 22 bases remaining between them. CDR3 coding DNA: TGCAGTGCTAAAACCTCGAACAGAGTAATCACCGAGCAGTACTTC. Its protein product is CSAKTSNRVITEQYF.

The genes are TRBV19 and TRBJ1-2; tentative D call: TRBD1 (5 bases). The germline V gene encodes CDR1 LNHDA and CDR2 SQIVND (reference sequence). The CDR3 has 18 amino acids. V was trimmed by 6 bases and J by 3 bases, leaving 26 bases between them. The chain's CDR3 is CASSLGKDTSKRDYGYTF. The CDR3 nucleotides read TGTGCCAGTAGCCTAGGGAAGGACACCTCAAAAAGGGACTATGGCTACACCTTC. Full variable domain (remainder filled in from reference TRBV19 and TRBJ1-2): DGGITQSPKYLFRKEGQNVTLSCEQNLNHDAMYWYRQDPGQGLRLIYYSQIVNDFQKGDIAEGYSVSREKKESFPLTVTSAQKNPTAFYLCASSLGKDTSKRDYGYTFGSGTRLTVV.

The J gene is TRBJ2-7, the V gene TRBV6-2 or TRBV6-3; D may be TRBD1 (6 bases). CDR3 size: 14 residues. V was trimmed by 2 bases and J by 4 bases, leaving 12 bases between them. Looked up from germline, CDR1 is MNHEY and CDR2 is SVGEGT. CDR3 sequence reads: CASSYMGAGYEQYV. CDR3 DNA: TGTGCCAGCAGTTACATGGGGGCAGGGTACGAGCAGTACGTC.